This T cell receptor (beta chain) comes out of a study of CD8 T cells in ankylosing spondylitis. Study-wide points: For ankylosing spondylitis blood, a TCR beta motif of roughly 8 highly homologous variants appeared characteristic. The authors reported significant enrichment of disease-linked clones in matched ankylosing spondylitis synovial fluid. Those disease-linked clones were CD8+; they were also relatively rare in peripheral blood.

Quantitative 5'-RACE was performed with molecular barcodes, and it yielded the TCR beta libraries. TCRdb re-called the 5' RACE reads with MiXCR, one entry per CDR3 protein. The sample lists fewer than 35,000 distinct CDR3 sequences, roughly 29% occurring once. This clonotype appeared many times. The antigen is unknown. The sequenced sample was synovial fluid, either unsorted or a sorted T cell fraction (not recorded which). This sequence originates from a male donor with ankylosing spondylitis.

The CDR3 sequence: CASSPSTSGMGDTQYF. CDR3 coding DNA: TGTGCCAGCAGTCCATCGACTAGCGGGATGGGAGATACGCAGTATTTT. J is TRBJ2-3 and V is TRBV6-2 or TRBV6-3, with 11 bases identical to TRBD2. The length of the CDR3 is 16 residues. Germline values: CDR1 MNHEY, CDR2 SVGEGT. V shed 5 bases, J shed 5 bases, and the junction held 9 bases outside the gene matches.